This T cell receptor beta chain derives from a study of blood T cell repertoires in COVID-19. The CDR3 spans 15 residues. Looked up from germline, CDR1 is MNHEY and CDR2 is SVGEGT. Unmatched junction bases numbered 7, after V lost 5 bases and J lost 4 bases. In the authors' methods: Using reference gene primer amplification, nucleated cell counts were estimated. TCRdb's table, derived via immunoSEQ multiplex PCR, lists solely in-frame clones and lacks some. That table supplies the V and J calls and clone size; D and trimming were determined from the DNA. The repertoire has 130,000 to 150,000 clones, roughly 83% of them found once; the top ten carry 5% to 6%.

Sequenced: PBMCs or T cells enriched from blood (not recorded which). The clonotype comes from a man aged 40-55 years with acute COVID-19. The gene calls are TRBV6-2 or TRBV6-3 and TRBJ2-5, with 10 bases that match TRBD1. DNA of the CDR3: TGTGCCAGCAGTACCCCGACAGGGGGCCGAGAGACCCAGTACTTC. Its protein product is CASSTPTGGRETQYF.